These 16 T cell receptor beta chains came from one sample sequenced in a study of blood T cell repertoires in COVID-19 (dated by TCRdb to the early 2020s). Libraries were constructed by the immunoSEQ multiplex PCR assay. The immuneACCESS repertoire file appears here via TCRdb, limited to in-frame rearrangements. These files lack a portion of the clones; in checked studies, under half of the deficit traces to unresolved V genes, and the cause of the others is not known. This sample comprises 60,000 to 90,000 clones, approximately 90% of them detected only once. Of the sample, less than 0.8% falls within the top ten clones. The sequenced sample was peripheral blood. The source is a woman aged 80 or over with acute or convalescent COVID-19.

The chain is built from TRBV18 and TRBJ2-2; TRBD2 matches 8 bases. The junction had 9 bases not matched to a gene; V was cut back by 3 bases and J by 6 bases. CDR3 size: 16 residues. The V gene's germline CDR1 is KGHSH and CDR2 LQKENI. The DNA for the CDR3 is TGTGCCAGCTCACCGATCGGGAGGGCAAGATCCGGGGAGCTGTTTTTT. Residues: CASSPIGRARSGELFF.

This clone was detected once. The chain recombines TRBV6-5 with TRBJ1-4, with no clear D. Germline loops: CDR1 MNHEY, CDR2 SVGAGI. The CDR3 length is 13 residues. Trimming stripped 7 bases from V and 7 bases from J, with 13 bases between. The CDR3 nucleotides read TGTGCCAGCAAGATGGGTAGCCCTGAAAAACTGTTTTTT. This sequence encodes CASKMGSPEKLFF.

The CDR3 loop is CASSAPGLAGGFEQFF. In DNA form, the CDR3 reads TGCGCCAGCAGCGCCCCGGGACTAGCGGGAGGTTTTGAGCAGTTCTTC. The chain joins TRBV5-1 to TRBJ2-1, with TRBD2 identical over 15 bases. The CDR3 is 16 residues long. CDR1 is SGHRS, CDR2 YFSETQ, per germline. V was pared by 4 bases and J by 9 bases, with 8 bases of the junction left unmatched. The full variable domain, rest sourced from reference TRBV5-1 and TRBJ2-1, is KAGVTQTPRYLIKTRGQQVTLSCSPISGHRSVSWYQQTPGQGLQFLFEYFSETQRNKGNFPGRFSGRQFSNSRSEMNVSTLELGDSALYLCASSAPGLAGGFEQFFGPGTRLTVL.

This chain links TRBV5-5 with TRBJ1-2; no clear D. Trimming removed 0 bases from V and 2 bases from J, with 8 bases in between. The CDR3 extends over 14 amino acids. The germline V gene has CDR1 SGHKS and CDR2 YYEKEE (reference sequence). This chain's CDR3 is CASSLATENYGYTF. For the CDR3, the DNA is TGTGCCAGCAGCTTGGCCACAGAGAACTATGGCTACACCTTC.

The genes are TRBV5-1 and TRBJ2-7; 10 bases line up with TRBD2. Trimming cost V 5 bases and J 0 bases; bases outside gene matches: 5. CDR3 size: 15 residues. Looked up from germline, CDR1 is SGHRS and CDR2 is YFSETQ. The CDR3, as DNA: TGCGCCAGCAGGGGACTAGCGACGAGCTCCTACGAGCAGTACTTC. Protein sequence: CASRGLATSSYEQYF.

The V gene is TRBV25-1, the J gene TRBJ1-6; 11 nucleotides match TRBD1. The CDR3 contains 14 residues. The V and J ends lost 6 bases and 10 bases, in that order; junction bases with no gene match: 5. CDR1 and CDR2 (germline): MGHDK, SYGVNS. The CDR3 nucleotides read TGTGCCAGCAGGGGGACAGGGGGAATATCACCCCTCCACTTT. Its translation: CASRGTGGISPLHF.

This chain joins TRBV5-1 and TRBJ2-1; TRBD2 might be the D (6 bases). The CDR3 length is 15 residues. V lost 4 bases, J lost 5 bases, and 16 bases lay in between. Germline CDR1 reads SGHRS; CDR2 reads YFSETQ. The CDR3 here is CASSGNAGKDNEQFF. In DNA, the CDR3 is TGCGCCAGCAGCGGAAATGCGGGAAAGGACAATGAGCAGTTCTTC.

This clone is a singleton in its sample. This sequence joins TRBV5-4 and TRBJ1-1; D unresolved. Germline CDR1 reads SGHNT; CDR2 reads YYREEE (reference sequence). With 4 bases removed from V and 0 bases from J, the gap between germline ends came to 13 bases. The CDR3 sequence is 15 residues long. The CDR3, as DNA: TGTGCCAGCAGCCCCCAAAGCGGGGTGAACACTGAAGCTTTCTTT. It encodes CASSPQSGVNTEAFF.

This chain joins TRBV7-9 and TRBJ2-3, with a possible D match to TRBD1 (6 bases). V lost 5 bases and J lost 2, with 17 bases in between. The length of the CDR3 is 16 residues. Germline V gives CDR1 SEHNR, CDR2 FQNEAQ (reference sequence). The CDR3 DNA reads TGTGCCAGCAGCGCCTTCAGGGGCTTCCCCACAGATACGCAGTATTTT. Translating it yields CASSAFRGFPTDTQYF.

CDR3 loop: CASSREQGQEQYF. The CDR3 DNA follows: TGTGCCAGCTCTCGGGAACAGGGCCAGGAGCAGTACTTC. J is TRBJ2-7 and V is TRBV18; tentatively, D is TRBD1 (6 bases). Trimming took 6 bases from V and 7 from J, leaving 16 bases between them. Germline CDR1 and CDR2: KGHSH and LQKENI. This CDR3 spans 13 amino acids.

The J gene is TRBJ2-2, the V gene TRBV18, with a weak D call TRBD1 (5 bases). V lost 1 base to trimming and J lost 7 bases, with 7 bases between them. The CDR3 consists of 13 residues. Germline V gene lookup returns CDR1 KGHSH and CDR2 LQKENI. The CDR3 reads CASSPQGYGELFF. In nucleotides, the CDR3 is TGTGCCAGCTCACCACAGGGGTACGGGGAGCTGTTTTTT.

The chain couples TRBV5-1 to TRBJ2-3; 12 bases line up with TRBD2. The CDR3 has 15 residues. Germline values: CDR1 SGHRS, CDR2 YFSETQ. The V gene end was trimmed by 4 bases and the J gene end by 3 bases; junction bases not matched to a gene: 3. The CDR3: CASSPLAGGTDTQYF. The CDR3 nucleotides are TGCGCCAGCAGCCCGCTAGCGGGAGGGACAGATACGCAGTATTTT.

CDR3 in amino acids: CASSVGTSGSGETQYF. In DNA form, the CDR3 reads TGTGCCAGCAGCGTAGGCACTAGCGGGAGTGGGGAGACCCAGTACTTC. J is TRBJ2-5 and V is TRBV9; 11 bases match TRBD2. This CDR3 is 16 amino acids long. CDR1 SGDLS and CDR2 YYNGEE come from the germline V gene. V lost 0 bases, J lost 5 bases, and 6 bases stayed unmatched.

CDR3 protein: CASSPAGTGYNEQFF. CDR3 bases: TGTGCCAGTAGTCCCGCCGGGACAGGGTACAATGAGCAGTTCTTC. V and J are TRBV19 and TRBJ2-1; 9 bases match TRBD1. The germline gives CDR1 LNHDA, CDR2 SQIVND (reference sequence). V shed 5 bases, J shed 4 bases, and the junction held 6 bases outside the gene matches. The CDR3 covers 15 residues.

CDR3: CASTDRGSYNSPLHF. The DNA for the CDR3 is TGTGCCAGCACTGACAGGGGTTCCTATAATTCACCCCTCCACTTT. The chain has TRBV2 and TRBJ1-6, with 8 bases that match TRBD1. From germline, CDR1 is SNHLY and CDR2 FYNNEI. This CDR3 is built from 15 residues. With 7 bases clipped from V and 1 base from J, the junction kept 3 bases outside the gene matches.

CDR3 DNA sequence: TGTGCCAGCAGCCCGGGGACAGCGAACTATGGCTACACCTTC. It codes for CASSPGTANYGYTF. This sequence joins TRBV7-8 and TRBJ1-2; 7 bases fit TRBD1. The germline V gene has CDR1 SGHVS and CDR2 FQNEAQ. V gave up 5 bases and J gave up 2 bases; unmatched junction bases: 5. The CDR3 sequence is 14 residues long.